Shown below are 7 T cell receptor beta chains from a single sample sequenced in a study of somatic mutations in cytotoxic T cells in rheumatoid arthritis. Profiling relied on immunoSEQ multiplex PCR, and the TCRdb table lists in-frame clones only, not all of them. The sample carries around 19,000 clones, about 80% recorded once. Sequencing input: CD8+ T cells sorted from blood. These receptors all stem from an adult with rheumatoid arthritis.

In its sample, this clone was seen a few times. The chain couples TRBV2 to TRBJ1-2, with 7 bases that match TRBD1. V shed 11 bases, J shed 5 bases, and the junction held 5 bases outside the gene matches. The germline CDR1 and CDR2 sequences are SNHLY and FYNNEI. The CDR3 runs to 11 residues. This chain's CDR3 is CAPGGGYGYTF. CDR3 nucleotides: TGTGCCCCAGGGGGAGGGTATGGCTACACCTTC. The complete variable domain, with remaining parts taken from reference TRBV2 and TRBJ1-2, reads EPEVTQTPSHQVTQMGQEVILRCVPISNHLYFYWYRQILGQKVEFLVSFYNNEISEKSEIFDDQFSVERPDGSNFTLKIRSTKLEDSAMYFCAPGGGYGYTFGSGTRLTVV.

This clone was seen a single time. This chain joins TRBV12-5 and TRBJ1-5; no reliable D call. Germline V CDR1 and CDR2: LGHNT, FRNRAP. V dropped 5 bases and J dropped 11 bases, with 10 bases sitting between them. The CDR3 totals 11 residues. As DNA, the CDR3 is TGTGCTAGTGGTGAACCCGGGGCCCAGCATTTT. This codes for CASGEPGAQHF.

This rearrangement joins TRBV15 to TRBJ1-5; D is ambiguous. Trimming left V 5 bases short and J 5 bases short, with 10 bases between. Germline V CDR1 and CDR2: LNHNV, YYDKDF (reference sequence). CDR3 size: 13 residues. This CDR3 is CATSPGHHQPQHF. The CDR3 DNA follows: TGTGCCACCAGCCCGGGCCATCATCAGCCCCAGCATTTT. Full variable domain (outside the CDR3, taken from reference TRBV15 and TRBJ1-5): DAMVIQNPRYQVTQFGKPVTLSCSQTLNHNVMYWYQQKSSQAPKLLFHYYDKDFNNEADTPDNFQSRRPNTSFCFLDIRSPGLGDTAMYLCATSPGHHQPQHFGDGTRLSIL.

The gene calls are TRBV25-1 and TRBJ2-2, with 9 positions matching TRBD1. The germline CDR1 and CDR2 sequences are MGHDK and SYGVNS. The J segment lost 3 bases and the V segment lost 9 bases, leaving 5 bases of the junction unmatched. CDR3 length equals 14 residues. DNA of the CDR3: TGTGCCAGTTCGGGACAGGGAGACACCGGGGAGCTGTTTTTT. This gives the protein CASSGQGDTGELFF.

In nucleotides, the CDR3 is TGTGCCAGCAGTTTGGGGTTCGTGAACACTGAAGCTTTCTTT. Its protein product is CASSLGFVNTEAFF. The chain links TRBV27 to TRBJ1-1; D is undetermined. Trimming took off 3 bases at V and 0 bases at J, with 8 bases between the two ends. Germline CDR1 is MNHEY and CDR2 is SMNVEV (reference sequence). CDR3 length equals 14 residues.

The J gene is TRBJ2-7, the V gene TRBV5-6; a weak D match, TRBD2 (5 bases). The CDR3 totals 11 residues. Per the germline V gene, CDR1 is SGHDT and CDR2 is YYEEEE. The germline V and J ends were trimmed by 4 bases and 6 bases, with 8 bases remaining between them. Here the CDR3 reads CASSMSGEQYF. As DNA, the CDR3 is TGTGCCAGCAGCATGAGCGGCGAGCAGTACTTC. The entire variable domain, with the rest obtained from reference TRBV5-6 and TRBJ2-7, is as follows: DAGVTQSPTHLIKTRGQQVTLRCSPKSGHDTVSWYQQALGQGPQFIFQYYEEEERQRGNFPDRFSGHQFPNYSSELNVNALLLGDSALYLCASSMSGEQYFGPGTRLTVT.

The chain recombines TRBV9 with TRBJ2-7; perhaps TRBD1 as D (5 bases). Between the trimmed V and J ends, which lost 4 bases and 6 bases, there was a span of 11 bases. The CDR3 is made up of 12 amino acids. CDR1 is SGDLS and CDR2 is YYNGEE in the germline V gene. CDR3 sequence reads: CASSPGISEQYF. CDR3 sequence (DNA): TGTGCCAGCAGCCCAGGGATCTCCGAGCAGTACTTC.